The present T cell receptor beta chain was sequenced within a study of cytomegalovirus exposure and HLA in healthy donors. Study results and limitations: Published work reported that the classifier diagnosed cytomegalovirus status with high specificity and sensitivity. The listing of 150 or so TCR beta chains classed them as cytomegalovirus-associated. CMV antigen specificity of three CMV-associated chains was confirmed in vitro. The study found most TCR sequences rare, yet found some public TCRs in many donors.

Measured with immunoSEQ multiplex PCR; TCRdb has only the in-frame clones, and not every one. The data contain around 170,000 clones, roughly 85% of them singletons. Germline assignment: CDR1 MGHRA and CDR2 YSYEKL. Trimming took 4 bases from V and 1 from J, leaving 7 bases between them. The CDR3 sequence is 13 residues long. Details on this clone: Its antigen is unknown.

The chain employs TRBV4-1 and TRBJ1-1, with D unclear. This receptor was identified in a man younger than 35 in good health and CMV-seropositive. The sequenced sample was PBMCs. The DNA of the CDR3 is TGCGCCAGCAGCCCGACGGGGAACACTGAAGCTTTCTTT. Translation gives CASSPTGNTEAFF.